This is a list of T cell receptor beta chains from one sample in a study of regulatory T cells in long-lasting Graves disease. From the multiplex PCR reads, TCRdb called clonotypes with MiXCR, one entry per CDR3 protein. This table has 400,000 to 500,000 distinct CDR3 sequences, 15% appearing once. These data were likewise used in another study, on T cells in Graves' hyperthyroidism and ophthalmopathy.

Specimen: peripheral blood mononuclear cells (PBMCs), collected at new diagnosis, from a patient treated with antithyroid drugs. The origin of the receptors is a woman in her thirties with Graves disease. Each CDR3 is given without its conserved first and last residue.

j_call v_call cdr3_aa
TRBJ2-3 TRBV18 ASSPPKGGADTQY
TRBJ1-5 TRBV6-2/TRBV6-3 ASRRTGGASNQPRH
TRBJ2-7 TRBV27 ASSPSVGPYEQY
TRBJ2-1 TRBV20-1 SARDQGGPHNEQF
TRBJ2-7 TRBV6-5 ASSYSTASGRSKFYEQY
TRBJ2-1 TRBV28 ASSSSGGTSYNEQF
TRBJ2-1 TRBV20-1 SASNPPNNEQF
TRBJ1-2 TRBV20-1 SGGLPLGGYT
TRBJ1-5 TRBV6-1 ASSGWDRGNQPQH
TRBJ2-1 TRBV11-2 ASSLGVAGGNGQF
TRBJ2-7 TRBV6-2/TRBV6-3 AGRGNYEQY
TRBJ2-7 TRBV2 ASLLYEQY
TRBJ1-5 TRBV19 ASSIRGRGLGQPQH
TRBJ2-7 TRBV24-1 ATSDRTGFEQY
. TRBV7-3 ASSFDGRETQY
TRBJ2-2 TRBV7-6 ASGFNPRSEGTGELF
TRBJ2-2 TRBV10-1 ASSGTGWPGELF
TRBJ1-2 TRBV27 ASSPSSGTGVHGYT
TRBJ2-7 TRBV9 ASTPGQGNYEQY
TRBJ1-5 TRBV12-3/TRBV12-4 ASSLDPGNQPQH
TRBJ2-1 TRBV7-2 ASSPMNLRLAGGYNEQF
TRBJ1-1 TRBV20-1 SAGGVTEAF
TRBJ2-4 TRBV20-1 SARPLGRAGNIQY
TRBJ2-3 TRBV11-2 ASRSRKQY
TRBJ1-5 TRBV6-2/TRBV6-3 ASSVLGQGAASPQH
TRBJ2-7 TRBV11-2 ASSLDGGTSGQY
TRBJ1-3 TRBV19 ASSNARDSSSGNTIY
TRBJ1-1 TRBV30 AWSVRGTEAF
TRBJ2-2 TRBV6-5 ASSSGQGGFSRELF
TRBJ2-7 TRBV20-1 SARDRQREDYEQY
TRBJ2-1 TRBV12-5 ASVGTGGEQF